This T cell receptor beta chain came from a study of beta chain features in type 1 diabetes. Findings and limits, study-wide: TCRB CDR3s were moderately but significantly shorter in Type 1 diabetes patients in all four CD4+ subsets.

Expressed TCRB transcripts were sequenced after all isolated RNA was converted to cDNA. The repertoire was sequenced with immunoSEQ multiplex PCR; TCRdb's copy has only in-frame clones and lacks some. The data contain hundreds of thousands of clones, around a sixth of them singletons. CDR1 SGHDN and CDR2 FVKESK come from the germline V gene. The CDR3 sequence is 14 residues long. Trimming stripped 3 bases from V and 0 bases from J, with 9 bases between. Without exception, sorted populations had purity beyond 95%. The sample holds a few counts of this clone. What it binds is not known. The specimen was naive CD4+ T cells from blood. This TCR was recovered from a man between 18 and 29 years old in good health. The chain employs TRBV14 and TRBJ2-7; the D is unclear. In DNA form, the CDR3 reads TGTGCCAGCAGCCAGCGCCTCCGCTCCTACGAGCAGTACTTC. Protein sequence: CASSQRLRSYEQYF. The entire variable domain, with the rest obtained from reference TRBV14 and TRBJ2-7, is as follows: EAGVTQFPSHSVIEKGQTVTLRCDPISGHDNLYWYRRVMGKEIKFLLHFVKESKQDESGMPNNRFLAERTGGTYSTLKVQPAELEDSGVYFCASSQRLRSYEQYFGPGTRLTVT.